The sequence of this TCR beta chain was determined in a study of CD8 T cells in Susac syndrome. This CDR3 comprises 14 residues. Germline V gene data show CDR1 as MNHEY and CDR2 as SVGAGI. With 8 bases removed from V and 2 bases from J, the gap between germline ends came to 16 bases. The RNA, about 0.5 to 1 ug, was put through reverse transcription using random hexamers. Via MiXCR, TCRdb re-called the immunoSEQ multiplex PCR reads, giving one row per CDR3 protein. The table lists around 200,000 distinct CDR3 sequences, 90% to 95% of them singletons, with less than 0.15% in the top ten. The chain couples TRBV6-5 to TRBJ2-7, with D perhaps being TRBD1 or TRBD2 (5 bases each). This TCR was sampled from a human donor with multiple sclerosis. Sample: CD8+ T cells from PBMCs. CDR3 residues: CASGSRDRAYEQYF. CDR3 nucleotide sequence: TGTGCCAGCGGTAGCCGGGACCGAGCCTACGAGCAGTACTTC.